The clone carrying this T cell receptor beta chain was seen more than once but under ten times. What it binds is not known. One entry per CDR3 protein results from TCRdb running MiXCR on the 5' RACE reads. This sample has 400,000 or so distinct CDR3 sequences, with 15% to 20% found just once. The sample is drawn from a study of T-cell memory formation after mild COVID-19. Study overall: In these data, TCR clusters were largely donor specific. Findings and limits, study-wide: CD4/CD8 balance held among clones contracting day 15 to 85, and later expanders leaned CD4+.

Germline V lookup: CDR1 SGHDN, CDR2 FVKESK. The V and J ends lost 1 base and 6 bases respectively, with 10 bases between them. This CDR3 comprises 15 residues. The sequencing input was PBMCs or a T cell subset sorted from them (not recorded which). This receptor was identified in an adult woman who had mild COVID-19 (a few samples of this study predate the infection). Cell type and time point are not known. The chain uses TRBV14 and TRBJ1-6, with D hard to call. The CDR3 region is CASSQGWESNSPLHF. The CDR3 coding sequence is TGTGCCAGCAGCCAAGGATGGGAATCTAATTCACCCCTCCACTTT.